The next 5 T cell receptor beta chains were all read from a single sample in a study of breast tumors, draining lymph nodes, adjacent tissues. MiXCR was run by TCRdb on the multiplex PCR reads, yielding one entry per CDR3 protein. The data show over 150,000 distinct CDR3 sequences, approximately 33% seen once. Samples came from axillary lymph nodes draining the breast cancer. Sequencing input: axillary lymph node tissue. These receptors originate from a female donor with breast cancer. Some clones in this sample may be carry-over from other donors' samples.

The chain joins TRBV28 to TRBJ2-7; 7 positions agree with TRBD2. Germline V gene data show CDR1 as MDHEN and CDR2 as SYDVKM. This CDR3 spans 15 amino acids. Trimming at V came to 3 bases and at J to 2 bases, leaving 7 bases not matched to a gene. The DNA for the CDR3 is TGTGCCAGCAGTTTCGGTGTGGGGGGGGCCTACGAGCAGTACTTC. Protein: CASSFGVGGAYEQYF. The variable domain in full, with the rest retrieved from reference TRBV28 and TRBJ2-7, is DVKVTQSSRYLVKRTGEKVFLECVQDMDHENMFWYRQDPGLGLRLIYFSYDVKMKEKGDIPEGYSVSREKKERFSLILESASTNQTSMYLCASSFGVGGAYEQYFGPGTRLTVT.

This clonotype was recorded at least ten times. CDR3 protein: CASSLGGREQYF. The DNA of the CDR3 is TGTGCCAGCAGTTTAGGGGGGCGCGAGCAGTACTTC. The chain combines TRBV28 with TRBJ2-7; D may correspond to TRBD1 or TRBD2 (6 bases each). There are 12 residues in the CDR3. Germline lookup yields CDR1 MDHEN and CDR2 SYDVKM. Trimming left V 2 bases short and J 6 bases short, with 8 bases between.

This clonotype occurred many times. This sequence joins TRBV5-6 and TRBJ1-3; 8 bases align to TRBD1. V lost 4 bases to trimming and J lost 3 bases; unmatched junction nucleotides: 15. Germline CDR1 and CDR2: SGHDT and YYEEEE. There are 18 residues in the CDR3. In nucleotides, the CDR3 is TGTGCCAGCAGCGGAGGGACAGGCGGTAAAAGCTTTGGAAACACCATATATTTT. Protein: CASSGGTGGKSFGNTIYF.

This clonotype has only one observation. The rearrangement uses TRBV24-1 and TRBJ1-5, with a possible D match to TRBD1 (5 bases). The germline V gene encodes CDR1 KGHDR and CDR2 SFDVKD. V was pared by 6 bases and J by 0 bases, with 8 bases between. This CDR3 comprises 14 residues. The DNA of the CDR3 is TGTGCCACCAGTCGGGACTCTAGCAATCAGCCCCAGCATTTT. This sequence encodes CATSRDSSNQPQHF.

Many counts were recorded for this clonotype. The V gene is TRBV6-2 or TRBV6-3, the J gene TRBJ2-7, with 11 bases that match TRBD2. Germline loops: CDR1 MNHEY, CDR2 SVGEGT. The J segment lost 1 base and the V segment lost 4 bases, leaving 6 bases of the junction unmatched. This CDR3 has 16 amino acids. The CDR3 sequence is CASSFSSGRHSYEQYF. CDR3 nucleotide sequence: TGTGCCAGCAGTTTCTCTAGCGGGAGGCATTCCTACGAGCAGTACTTC.